This is a list of T cell receptor beta chains from one sample in a study of response to subunit inactivated influenza vaccine. TCRdb itself ran the RT-PCR reads through MiXCR, one entry per CDR3 protein. Among about 520,000 distinct CDR3 sequences listed, over 25% were seen once. The specimen comprised CD4+ T cells sorted from PBMCs, sampled roughly 5 days after vaccination. The receptors were sampled from a man aged 50 to 60 who received an inactivated influenza vaccine. Both conserved end residues are part of each CDR3. A D gene is named only where the DNA matches it firmly. A row's size may be missing; if present it is once, few, many or a size class.

clone size,V gene,J gene,D gene,CDR3 DNA,CDR3 protein
many,TRBV12-3/TRBV12-4,TRBJ2-7,TRBD2,TGTGCCAGCAGTTCTTCTAGCGGGGCGTCCTACGAGCAGTACTTC,CASSSSSGASYEQYF
few,TRBV10-3,TRBJ1-5,TRBD1,TGTGCCACCGCCGGAGGGGTAGACAGGGGCAATCAGCCCCAGCATTTT,CATAGGVDRGNQPQHF
few,TRBV20-1,TRBJ1-2,-,TGCAGTGCTAGAGTTATAGCTAACTATGGCTACACCTTC,CSARVIANYGYTF
few,TRBV20-1,TRBJ2-3,-,TGCAGTGCTAGAGATTACCACGGGCCGAGCACAGATACGCAGTATTTT,CSARDYHGPSTDTQYF
-,TRBV7-9,TRBJ2-7,TRBD2,TGTGCCAGCAGCCCCCTAGCGGGAAGTTACTTC,CASSPLAGSYF
few,TRBV6-1,TRBJ2-7,TRBD2,TGTGCCAGCAGAAAGGGACTAGCGGACCTCTACGAGCAGTACTTC,CASRKGLADLYEQYF
few,TRBV9,TRBJ2-1,-,TGTGCCAGCAGCGTAGGTGAGGGGGTTCCCTACAATGAGCAGTTCTTC,CASSVGEGVPYNEQFF
few,TRBV20-1,TRBJ1-2,TRBD1,TGCAGTGCTAGAGTTCAGTGGACAGGGAAGGGGGATGGCTACACCTTC,CSARVQWTGKGDGYTF
few,TRBV20-1,TRBJ1-6,-,TGCAGTGCTAGAGATCCCAGAAGGGAGGCCGGTGATTCACCCCTCCACTTT,CSARDPRREAGDSPLHF
few,TRBV7-3,TRBJ1-1,TRBD1,TGTGCCAGCAGCACCGGGACAGGTCCCACTGAAGCTTTCTTT,CASSTGTGPTEAFF
few,TRBV2,TRBJ2-7,-,TGTGCCAGCAGAGGACAGTACGAGCAGTACTTC,CASRGQYEQYF
few,TRBV12-3/TRBV12-4,TRBJ2-5,-,TGTGCCAGCAGTTTAGCGCGACAGGCCACGCAAGAGACCCAGTACTTC,CASSLARQATQETQYF
-,TRBV28,TRBJ1-6,-,TGTGGTTCATCCCCCGGGGGGAGTAAGGTCTCACCCCTCCACTTT,CGSSPGGSKVSPLHF
few,TRBV15,TRBJ2-5,TRBD1,TGTGCCACCACCCCAGGGGGAGAGACCCAGTACTTC,CATTPGGETQYF
-,TRBV6-2/TRBV6-3,TRBJ2-2,TRBD2,TGTGCCAGCAACGGACTAGCGGTCACCGGGGAGCTGTTTTTT,CASNGLAVTGELFF
-,TRBV29-1,TRBJ2-7,-,TGCAGCACCCGGGACACGACCTACGAGCAGTACTTC,CSTRDTTYEQYF
few,TRBV7-8,TRBJ2-1,-,TGTGCCAGCAGCCCGAGAGGGGACCCCTACAATGAGCAGTTCTTC,CASSPRGDPYNEQFF
few,TRBV6-1,TRBJ2-5,TRBD2,TGTGCCAGCTGCTCCCGGGGGGGCGCCTCTAGGTGGACCCAGTACTTC,CASCSRGGASRWTQYF
few,TRBV12-3/TRBV12-4,TRBJ2-7,TRBD2,TGTGCCAGCGGGGGGGACGTCTTAAATACCTACGAGCAGTACTTC,CASGGDVLNTYEQYF
-,TRBV4-1,TRBJ2-7,-,TGCGCCAGCAGCCAGTACAGGATTAGCTCCTACGAGCAGTACTTC,CASSQYRISSYEQYF
-,TRBV12-3/TRBV12-4,TRBJ1-2,-,TGTGCCAGCAGCTTCCACAGGGCCACGGATGGCTACACCTTC,CASSFHRATDGYTF
-,TRBV20-1,TRBJ2-3,-,TGCAGTGCCGGCGGGGCCCTGGCGGATACGCAGTATTTT,CSAGGALADTQYF
few,TRBV5-1,TRBJ2-5,-,TGCGCCAGCAGCTTGGAAGGGGACGAGACCCAGTACTTC,CASSLEGDETQYF
many,TRBV20-1,TRBJ2-1,TRBD2,TGCAGTGCTAGAGATCCACGACTAGCGGGAGGGTACAATGAGCAGTTCTTC,CSARDPRLAGGYNEQFF
-,TRBV12-3/TRBV12-4,TRBJ1-5,-,TGTGCCAGCAGTTTAAGTGGAGACGGCCGATTGCCCCAGCATTTT,CASSLSGDGRLPQHF
few,TRBV2,TRBJ2-1,-,TGTGCCAGCAGTGAATCCCGGGACCCCGGACGCAATGAGCAGTTCTTC,CASSESRDPGRNEQFF
-,TRBV7-9,TRBJ2-1,-,TGTGCCAGCAGCTTAGTGTTCGGAAGGGAGAGTGGGAATGAGCAGTTCTTC,CASSLVFGRESGNEQFF
-,TRBV20-1,TRBJ2-7,-,TGCAGTGCGAACCAGGGGCTGGGGGAGCAGTACTTC,CSANQGLGEQYF
-,TRBV7-6,TRBJ2-2,-,TGTGCCAGCAGATCACCGTCAGGCTCCGGGGAGCTGTTTTTT,CASRSPSGSGELFF
few,TRBV3-1,TRBJ2-7,-,TGTGCCAGCAGCCCGAGAAGAGGGACATCTCACGAGCAGTACTTC,CASSPRRGTSHEQYF
-,TRBV14,TRBJ2-1,TRBD2,TGTGCCAGCAGCCAAGATCCTAGCGGGAGTTGGTACAATGAGCAGTTCTTC,CASSQDPSGSWYNEQFF
many,TRBV2,TRBJ2-2,TRBD2,TGTGCCAGCAGCAAAACCAGGACTAGCGGGATGAACACCGGGGAGCTGTTTTTT,CASSKTRTSGMNTGELFF
-,TRBV20-1,TRBJ1-2,-,TGCAGTGCTAGAGATGACCGGGGGAACTATGGCTACACCTTC,CSARDDRGNYGYTF
-,TRBV9,TRBJ1-6,-,TGTGCCAGCAGCGTAGTGGGGGAGAATTCACCCCTCCACTTT,CASSVVGENSPLHF
-,TRBV5-6,TRBJ2-5,-,TGTGCCAGCAGCCCCGACAGGCCTGAGACCCAGTACTTC,CASSPDRPETQYF
-,TRBV20-1,TRBJ2-5,-,TGCAGTGCACTACGGACCCTTCGGGAGACCCAGTACTTC,CSALRTLRETQYF
-,TRBV6-1,TRBJ2-5,-,TGTGCCAGCAGTCCGCCCGGGTCGGGAGAGACCCAGTACTTC,CASSPPGSGETQYF
-,TRBV11-2,TRBJ2-1,-,TGTGCCAGCAGCCTGCCTGGACCCGGCACTGATGAGCAGTTCTTC,CASSLPGPGTDEQFF
few,TRBV4-3,TRBJ2-5,TRBD1,TGCGCCAGCAGCCAAGAGGGACAGGGAACGGAGACCCAGTACTTC,CASSQEGQGTETQYF
-,TRBV5-1,TRBJ2-5,-,TGCGCCAGCAGCCCGGCATTAGTGGAGACCCAGTACTTC,CASSPALVETQYF
few,TRBV28,TRBJ1-5,-,TGCGCCAGCAGCTGGGACAGCAATCAGCCCCAGCATTTT,CASSWDSNQPQHF
-,TRBV13,TRBJ1-1,TRBD1,TGTGCCAGCAGCTCCCAGGGGGGGGGAACTGAAGCTTTCTTT,CASSSQGGGTEAFF